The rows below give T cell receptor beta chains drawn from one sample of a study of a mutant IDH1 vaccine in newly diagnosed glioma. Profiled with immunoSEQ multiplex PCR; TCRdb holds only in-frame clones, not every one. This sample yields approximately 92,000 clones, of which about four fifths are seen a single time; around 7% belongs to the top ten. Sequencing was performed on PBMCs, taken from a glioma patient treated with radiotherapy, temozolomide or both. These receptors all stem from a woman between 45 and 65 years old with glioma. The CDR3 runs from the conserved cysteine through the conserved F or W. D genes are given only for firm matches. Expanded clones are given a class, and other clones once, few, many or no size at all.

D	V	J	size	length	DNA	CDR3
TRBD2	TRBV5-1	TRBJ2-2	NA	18	TGCGCCAGCAGCTTGGTGGCTAGCGGGGGGCTAAACACCGGGGAGCTGTTTTTT	CASSLVASGGLNTGELFF
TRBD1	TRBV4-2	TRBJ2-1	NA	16	TGTGCCAGCAGCCATTCCGGGACAGGGGGCCTCAATGAGCAGTTCTTC	CASSHSGTGGLNEQFF
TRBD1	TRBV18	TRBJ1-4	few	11	TGTGCCAGCTCGGCAGGGGGGAAACTGTTTTTT	CASSAGGKLFF
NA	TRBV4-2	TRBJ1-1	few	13	TGTGCCAGCAGCCAAGATTTAGACAGGGAAGCTTTCTTT	CASSQDLDREAFF
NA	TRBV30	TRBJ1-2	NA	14	TGTGCCTGGAGTGTCGGGGGCACCAACTATGGCTACACCTTC	CAWSVGGTNYGYTF
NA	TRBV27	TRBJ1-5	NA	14	TGTGCCAGCAGTTTAGTGGGTTACAATCAGCCCCAGCATTTT	CASSLVGYNQPQHF
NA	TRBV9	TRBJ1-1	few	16	TGTGCCAGCAGCCCGGGGGGGCCAATACTGAACACTGAAGCTTTCTTT	CASSPGGPILNTEAFF
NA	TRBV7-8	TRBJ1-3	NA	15	TGTGCCAGCAGCCGAGGAGGGGGCTCTGGAAACACCATATATTTT	CASSRGGGSGNTIYF
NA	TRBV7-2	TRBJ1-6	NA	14	TGTGCCAGCAGCTTTGACGTGGTTAGATCACCCCTCCACTTT	CASSFDVVRSPLHF
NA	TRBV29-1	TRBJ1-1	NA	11	TGCAGCGTCCGGGCGAACACTGAAGCTTTCTTT	CSVRANTEAFF
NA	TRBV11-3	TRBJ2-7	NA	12	TGTGCCAGCAGCGTTTTCTCCTACGAGCAGTACTTC	CASSVFSYEQYF
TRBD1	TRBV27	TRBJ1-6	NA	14	TGTGCCAGCCGGCTGGGACAGAATACTTCACCCCTCCACTTT	CASRLGQNTSPLHF
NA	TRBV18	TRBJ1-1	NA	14	TGTGCCAGCTCACCCCGGGGAATGAACACTGAAGCTTTCTTT	CASSPRGMNTEAFF
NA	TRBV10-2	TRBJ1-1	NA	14	TGCGCCAGCCATCGGGACACCGGACGGACTGAAGCTTTCTTT	CASHRDTGRTEAFF
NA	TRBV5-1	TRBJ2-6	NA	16	TGCGCCAGCAGCTTAATTATGAGAACTGGGGCCAACGTCCTGACTTTC	CASSLIMRTGANVLTF
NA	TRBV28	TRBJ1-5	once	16	TGTGCCAGCAGTCCCCCGAGCAGTACCCGCAATCAGCCCCAGCATTTT	CASSPPSSTRNQPQHF
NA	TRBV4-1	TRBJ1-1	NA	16	TGCGCCAGCAGCCAAGAACCTCCCCAGGGAGGCACTGAAGCTTTCTTT	CASSQEPPQGGTEAFF
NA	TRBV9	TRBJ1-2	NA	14	TGTGCCAGCAGCGACAACAGGGTCCACTATGGCTACACCTTC	CASSDNRVHYGYTF
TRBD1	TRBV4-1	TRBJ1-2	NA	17	TGCGCCAGCAGCCAAGGGGCACGGCAGGGGGGACCAGGAGGCTACACCTTC	CASSQGARQGGPGGYTF
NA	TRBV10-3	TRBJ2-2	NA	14	TGTGCCATCAGTCAGGGGACGAACACCGGGGAGCTGTTTTTT	CAISQGTNTGELFF
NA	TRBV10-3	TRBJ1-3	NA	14	TGTGCAATCACCGGGGGCGGCTCTGGAAACACCATATATTTT	CAITGGGSGNTIYF
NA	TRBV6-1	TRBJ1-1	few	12	TGTGCCAGCAGCGAGCGGAACACTGAAGCTTTCTTT	CASSERNTEAFF
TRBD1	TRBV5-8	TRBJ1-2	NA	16	TGTGCCAGCAGCTTGGCCGGGACAGAAGTATGGCGAGGCTACACCTTC	CASSLAGTEVWRGYTF
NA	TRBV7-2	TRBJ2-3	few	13	TGTGCCAGCAGCTCGTCCGGGCGAGATACGCAGTATTTT	CASSSSGRDTQYF
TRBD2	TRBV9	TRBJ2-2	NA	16	TGTGCCAGCAGCCCACAGACTAGCGGGGGCGGCGGGGAGCTGTTTTTT	CASSPQTSGGGGELFF
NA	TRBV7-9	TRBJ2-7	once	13	TGTGCCAGCGGACCCCGAGGCATTTCCGAGCAGTACTTC	CASGPRGISEQYF
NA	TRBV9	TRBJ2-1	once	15	TGTGCCAGCAGCGTAGAAGGGGGTTCCTACAATGAGCAGTTCTTC	CASSVEGGSYNEQFF
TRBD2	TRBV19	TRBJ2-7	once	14	TGTGCCAGTAGTTGGGGGGGAAGGGGTTACGAGCAGTACTTC	CASSWGGRGYEQYF
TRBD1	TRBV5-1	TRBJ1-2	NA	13	TGCGCCAGCAGCCCCGGGACAGCCGGTGGCTACACCTTC	CASSPGTAGGYTF
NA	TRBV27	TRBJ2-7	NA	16	TGTGCCAGCAGTTTATTTTACGGTTCCCATGCCTACGAGCAGTACTTC	CASSLFYGSHAYEQYF
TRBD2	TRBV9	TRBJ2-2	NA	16	TGTGCCAGCAGTTTGCGGGGGACGCCACAAACCGGGGAGCTGTTTTTT	CASSLRGTPQTGELFF
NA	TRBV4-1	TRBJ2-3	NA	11	TGCGCCAGCGGACGGGAGGATACGCAGTATTTT	CASGREDTQYF
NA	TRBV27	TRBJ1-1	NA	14	TGTGCCAGCAGTGGCAGGGACCGGAGCCCTGAAGCTTTCTTT	CASSGRDRSPEAFF
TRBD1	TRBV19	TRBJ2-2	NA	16	TGTGCCAGTAGTCCGACCGGGACAGGGGTCGTAGGGGAGCTGTTTTTT	CASSPTGTGVVGELFF
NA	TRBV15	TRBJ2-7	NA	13	TGTGCCACCAGCAGAGATATCGGGTACGAGCAGTACTTC	CATSRDIGYEQYF
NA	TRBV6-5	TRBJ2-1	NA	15	TGTGCCAGCGCTAAGGCGGGCCTCTCCTACAATGAGCAGTTCTTC	CASAKAGLSYNEQFF
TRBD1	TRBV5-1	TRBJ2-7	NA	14	TGCGCCAGCAGCTTGGGACAGGGTGGGTACGAGCAGTACTTC	CASSLGQGGYEQYF
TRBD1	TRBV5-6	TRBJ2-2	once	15	TGTGCCAGCAGCTTTGACAGGGGGGACACCGGGGAGCTGTTTTTT	CASSFDRGDTGELFF
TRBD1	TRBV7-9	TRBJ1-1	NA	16	TGTGCCAGCAGCCGAGGTCAGGGACAGTTGAACACTGAAGCTTTCTTT	CASSRGQGQLNTEAFF
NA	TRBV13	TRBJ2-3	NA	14	TGTGCCAGCAGCTTTTCCAGGAGCACAGATACGCAGTATTTT	CASSFSRSTDTQYF
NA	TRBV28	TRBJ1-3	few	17	TGTGCCAGCAGTCTCCCCTTCAGGGGCAGCTCTGGAAACACCATATATTTT	CASSLPFRGSSGNTIYF
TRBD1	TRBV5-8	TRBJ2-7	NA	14	TGTGCCAGCAGCTTGGTGGGACAGGGCTACGAGCAGTACTTC	CASSLVGQGYEQYF
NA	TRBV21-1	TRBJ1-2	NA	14	TGTGCCAGCAGCGGAGGGAGGGATAACTATGGCTACACCTTC	CASSGGRDNYGYTF
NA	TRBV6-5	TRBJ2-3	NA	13	TGTGCCAGCAGTTACGCCCATCGGGATACGCAGTATTTT	CASSYAHRDTQYF
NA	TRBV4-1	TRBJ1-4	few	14	TGCGCCAGCAGCCGCCCCACAGGGAATGAAAAACTGTTTTTT	CASSRPTGNEKLFF
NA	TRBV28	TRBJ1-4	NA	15	TGTGCCAGCAGTAATGTTCACACTCGGAATGAAAAACTGTTTTTT	CASSNVHTRNEKLFF
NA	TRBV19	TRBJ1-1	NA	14	TGTGCCAGTAGTTCTCCGGTCTCTGGCGGTGAAGCTTTCTTT	CASSSPVSGGEAFF
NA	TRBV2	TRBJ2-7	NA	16	TGTGCCAGCAGTCGATCGAAGAGACAGGGAGGAGGCGAGCAGTACTTC	CASSRSKRQGGGEQYF
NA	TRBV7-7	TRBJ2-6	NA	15	TGTGCCAGCAGCTTAACCGGCTCTGGGGCCAACGTCCTGACTTTC	CASSLTGSGANVLTF
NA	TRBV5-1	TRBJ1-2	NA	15	TGCGCCAGCAGCCCCGGGTGGGGCGCCCGGGATGGCTACACCTTC	CASSPGWGARDGYTF
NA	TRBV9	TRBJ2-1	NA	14	TGTGCCAGCAACGTAGAGAGTCTCTTTGGGGAGCAGTTCTTC	CASNVESLFGEQFF